This T cell receptor beta chain came from a study of blood T cell repertoires in COVID-19. Study-level background: The United States, Italy and Spain provided the acute and convalescent COVID-19 samples.

The assay was immunoSEQ multiplex PCR, and TCRdb's table has in-frame clones only and misses some. This table holds approximately 250,000 clones, approximately 84% found once. Germline values: CDR1 MNHNS, CDR2 SASEGT. The CDR3 loop spans 16 amino acids. With 3 bases removed from V and 7 bases from J, the gap between germline ends came to 19 bases. This chain uses TRBV6-1 with TRBJ1-5; D remains unclear. Sequenced input: peripheral blood. The receptor's source is a human donor in a cohort sampled during active COVID-19. The CDR3 region has the DNA TGTGCCAGCAGTGAGCCCAGGTCGGTCTCTGTCCAGCCCCAGCATTTT. Its translation is CASSEPRSVSVQPQHF.